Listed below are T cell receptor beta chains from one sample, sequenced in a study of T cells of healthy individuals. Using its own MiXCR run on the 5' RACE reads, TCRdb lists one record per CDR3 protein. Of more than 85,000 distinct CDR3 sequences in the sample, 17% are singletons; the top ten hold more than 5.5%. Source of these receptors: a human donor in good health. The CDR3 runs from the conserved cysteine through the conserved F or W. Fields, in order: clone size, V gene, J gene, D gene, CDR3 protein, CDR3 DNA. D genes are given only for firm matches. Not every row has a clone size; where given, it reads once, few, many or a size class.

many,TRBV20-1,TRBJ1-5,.,CSAIHRDIYNQPQHF,TGCAGTGCCATACACCGGGACATCTACAATCAGCCCCAGCATTTT
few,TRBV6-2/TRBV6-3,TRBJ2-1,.,CASSPLGTLSYNEQFF,TGTGCCAGCAGCCCCCTTGGGACCCTTTCCTACAATGAGCAGTTCTTC
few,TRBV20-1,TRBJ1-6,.,CSARGGPTGSSYNSPLHF,TGCAGTGCTAGAGGGGGGCCAACCGGGAGCTCCTATAATTCACCCCTCCACTTT
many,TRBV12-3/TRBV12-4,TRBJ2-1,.,CASSRGNEQFF,TGTGCCAGCAGTCGGGGGAATGAGCAGTTCTTC
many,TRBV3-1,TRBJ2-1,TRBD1,CASSRQGAVNNEQFF,TGTGCCAGCAGCCGTCAGGGGGCTGTAAACAATGAGCAGTTCTTC
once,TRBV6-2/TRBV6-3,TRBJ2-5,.,CASTSGTYETQYF,TGTGCCAGCACGTCAGGGACTTACGAGACCCAGTACTTC
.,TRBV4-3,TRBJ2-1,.,CASSQDRGLPGEQFF,TGCGCCAGCAGCCAAGATAGGGGACTCCCCGGTGAGCAGTTCTTC
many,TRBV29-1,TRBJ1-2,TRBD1,CSGRDSTNYGYTF,TGCAGCGGAAGGGACAGCACTAACTATGGCTACACCTTC
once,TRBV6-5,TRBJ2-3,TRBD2,CASSYRGLVGTDTQYF,TGTGCCAGCAGTTACCGTGGACTAGTCGGAACAGATACGCAGTATTTT
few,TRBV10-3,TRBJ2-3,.,CAISGQATDTQYF,TGTGCCATCAGTGGACAGGCCACAGATACGCAGTATTTT
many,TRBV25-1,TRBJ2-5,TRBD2,CASSERLAGEVYQETQYF,TGTGCCAGCAGTGAACGACTAGCGGGAGAAGTGTACCAAGAGACCCAGTACTTC
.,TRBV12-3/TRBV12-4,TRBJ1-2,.,CASRPRDHGYTF,TGTGCCAGCAGGCCCCGGGACCATGGCTACACCTTC